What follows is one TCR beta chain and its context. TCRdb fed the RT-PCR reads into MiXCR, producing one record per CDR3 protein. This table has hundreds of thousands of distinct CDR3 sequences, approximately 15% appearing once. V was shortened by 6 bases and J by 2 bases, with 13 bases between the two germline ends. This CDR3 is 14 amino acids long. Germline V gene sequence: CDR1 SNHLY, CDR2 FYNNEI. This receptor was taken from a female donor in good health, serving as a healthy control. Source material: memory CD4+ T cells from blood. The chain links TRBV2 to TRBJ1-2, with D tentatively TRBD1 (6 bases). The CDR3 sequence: CASSAQGPNYGYTF. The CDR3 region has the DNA TGTGCCAGCAGCGCCCAGGGGCCAAACTATGGCTACACCTTC.